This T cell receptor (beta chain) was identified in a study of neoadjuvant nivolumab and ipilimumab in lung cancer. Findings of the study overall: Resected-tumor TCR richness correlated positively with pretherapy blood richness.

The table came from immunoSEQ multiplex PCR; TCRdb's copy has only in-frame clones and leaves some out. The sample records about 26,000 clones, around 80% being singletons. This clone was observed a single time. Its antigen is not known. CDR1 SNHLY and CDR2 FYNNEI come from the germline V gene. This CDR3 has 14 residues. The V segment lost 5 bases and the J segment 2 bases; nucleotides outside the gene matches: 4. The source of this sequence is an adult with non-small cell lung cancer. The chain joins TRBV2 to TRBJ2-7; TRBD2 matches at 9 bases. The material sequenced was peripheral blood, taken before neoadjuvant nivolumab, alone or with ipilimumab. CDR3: CASSSGTSPYEQYF. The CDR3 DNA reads TGTGCCAGCAGTTCCGGGACTAGCCCCTACGAGCAGTACTTC.